The 12 T cell receptor beta chains presented below share a single source sample, sequenced in a study of shared clonotypes between healthy human individuals (TCRdb year 2020). For the CD8 naive samples, CD45RO-negative cells were positively selected for CCR7, yielding a CD45RA+CCR7+ population from which TemRA cells were excluded. Library preparation was by the immunoSEQ multiplex PCR assay. As stored in TCRdb, this immuneACCESS dataset retains in-frame rearrangements with V and J assigned. A fraction of the clones does not appear; measured against another copy, unresolved V genes explain less than half of the discrepancy, and the remainder lacks a known reason. This sample lists 750,000 to 1,000,000 clones; more than 85% were detected once. About 25% of the sample comes from the top ten. The sequenced sample was naive CD8+ T cells sorted from blood. What this sample's cell subset or site label stands for: CD45RA+CCR7+. Receptor source: a man in his thirties or forties in good health.

The CDR3 loop is CASSFGAERYNEQFF. For the CDR3, the DNA is TGCGCCAGCAGCTTCGGAGCGGAACGTTACAATGAGCAGTTCTTC. The V and J genes are TRBV5-1 and TRBJ2-1; possible D gene TRBD2, 5 bases. The CDR3 totals 15 residues. V lost 2 bases to trimming and J lost 4 bases, with 13 bases between them. Germline V gives CDR1 SGHRS, CDR2 YFSETQ.

This clone was recorded only once. The chain has TRBV9 and TRBJ2-7; 8 nucleotides agree with TRBD1. CDR1 SGDLS and CDR2 YYNGEE come from the germline V gene. The CDR3 contains 17 residues. V lost 4 bases to trimming and J lost 1 base; unmatched junction nucleotides: 13. The CDR3 sequence is CASSSPLQGVWSYEQYF. CDR3 bases: TGTGCCAGCAGCTCGCCCCTACAGGGGGTTTGGTCCTACGAGCAGTACTTC.

J is TRBJ2-7 and V is TRBV19, with 9 bases fitting TRBD2. Trimming cost V 5 bases and J 0 bases; bases outside gene matches: 5. The CDR3 length is 15 residues. CDR1 LNHDA and CDR2 SQIVND come from the germline V gene (reference sequence). The CDR3 coding sequence is TGTGCCAGTAGTCCAAGCGGGAGGAGCTCCTACGAGCAGTACTTC. Residues: CASSPSGRSSYEQYF.

The chain employs TRBV4-1 and TRBJ2-7, with 10 bases matching TRBD2. V shed 2 bases, J shed 4 bases, and the junction held 5 bases outside the gene matches. CDR1 is MGHRA and CDR2 is YSYEKL in the germline V gene. This CDR3 is built from 15 residues. This CDR3 reads CASSQQLAGLYEQYF. The CDR3 region has the DNA TGCGCCAGCAGCCAACAACTAGCGGGACTTTACGAGCAGTACTTC.

The genes are TRBV5-1 and TRBJ1-1; D unclear. This CDR3 spans 14 amino acids. Trimming shortened V by 5 bases and J by 0 bases, and 11 bases separated the two germline ends. CDR1 is SGHRS, CDR2 YFSETQ, per germline. The chain's CDR3 is CASSHGSMNTEAFF. CDR3 DNA: TGCGCCAGCAGTCACGGATCGATGAACACTGAAGCTTTCTTT.

The CDR3 protein is CASSSGQPEAFF. The CDR3 DNA reads as TGTGCCAGCAGCTCAGGACAGCCTGAAGCTTTCTTT. The chain is built from TRBV9 and TRBJ1-1, with D possibly TRBD1 on 6 matching bases. With 4 bases removed from V and 6 bases from J, the gap between germline ends came to 10 bases. The germline V gene encodes CDR1 SGDLS and CDR2 YYNGEE. This CDR3 has 12 residues.

This chain joins TRBV7-8 and TRBJ2-6; 8 bases are shared with TRBD1. V gave up 1 base and J gave up 0 bases; unmatched junction bases: 5. The CDR3 is made up of 18 amino acids. Germline V gives CDR1 SGHVS, CDR2 FQNEAQ. DNA of the CDR3: TGTGCCAGCAGCTTAGACAGGGGGATAAGCTCTGGGGCCAACGTCCTGACTTTC. It codes for CASSLDRGISSGANVLTF.

The chain links TRBV29-1 to TRBJ2-3; 8 bases align to TRBD2. The V and J ends lost 0 bases and 0 bases, in that order; junction bases with no gene match: 17. Germline-derived CDR1 and CDR2 are SQVTM and ANQGSEA. This CDR3 is built from 20 residues. CDR3 sequence reads: CSVEDTWTSHIRPSTDTQYF. Here the CDR3 DNA reads TGCAGCGTTGAAGACACGTGGACTAGCCACATTCGACCCAGCACAGATACGCAGTATTTT.

As regards this clone: This sample includes further DNA sequences coding for the same CDR3. The V call is TRBV29-1, the J call TRBJ1-1; a weak D match, TRBD1 (5 bases). This CDR3 is 12 amino acids long. The V gene's germline CDR1 is SQVTM and CDR2 ANQGSEA. The ends were cut back, 3 bases at V and 2 bases at J, with 7 bases in the middle. CDR3 sequence: CSVEGLNTEAFF. The CDR3 DNA reads as TGCAGCGTTGAGGGGCTCAACACTGAAGCTTTCTTT.

The CDR3 sequence is CASSLEDRGTYEQYF. The CDR3 DNA reads TGTGCCAGCAGCTTAGAGGACAGGGGGACCTACGAGCAGTACTTC. This chain links TRBV7-9 with TRBJ2-7; 10 nucleotides align to TRBD1. Germline CDR1 reads SEHNR; CDR2 reads FQNEAQ (reference sequence). J was trimmed by 2 bases and V by 1 base; bases with no gene match: 2. This CDR3 has 15 amino acids.

The rearrangement links TRBV19 to TRBJ2-3; TRBD2 matches 13 bases. The J segment lost 2 bases and the V segment lost 6 bases, leaving 5 bases of the junction unmatched. Per germline, CDR1 LNHDA and CDR2 SQIVND (reference sequence). CDR3 length: 16 residues. CDR3 bases: TGTGCCAGTAGCCGGACTAGCGGGAGAGACACAGATACGCAGTATTTT. Amino acid sequence: CASSRTSGRDTDTQYF.

The chain combines TRBV28 with TRBJ2-1, with 9 bases that match TRBD2. Germline lookup yields CDR1 MDHEN and CDR2 SYDVKM. J lost 3 bases, V lost 7 bases, and 4 bases had no gene match. This CDR3 is built from 14 residues. CDR3 loop: CASTSTSGYNEQFF. The CDR3 nucleotides are TGTGCCAGCACGTCGACTAGCGGCTACAATGAGCAGTTCTTC. Together with reference TRBV28 and TRBJ2-1, the CDR3 gives the full variable domain: DVKVTQSSRYLVKRTGEKVFLECVQDMDHENMFWYRQDPGLGLRLIYFSYDVKMKEKGDIPEGYSVSREKKERFSLILESASTNQTSMYLCASTSTSGYNEQFFGPGTRLTVL.